This T cell receptor (beta chain) originates from a study of OX40 agonist ivuxolimab in advanced cancers. About the study: Checkpoint inhibitors had been given previously to 35% to 50% of patients. Three patients had partial responses: one hepatocellular carcinoma, two cutaneous melanoma. Points from the study as a whole: The study found that CD8+ T cells averaged more expanded clones than CD4+.

Patients were ineligible given autoimmune disease history or systemic immunosuppression. Assay: immunoSEQ multiplex PCR; the TCRdb copy retains only in-frame clones and omits some. This sample has over 55,000 clones; over 80% occur once, and the top ten carry around 0.78%. This clone appeared once. The antigen remains undetermined. This TCR was sampled from an adult with an advanced solid tumor such as melanoma, head and neck, liver or kidney cancer. The sequencing here drew on CD4+ or CD8+ T cells sorted from blood, taken in a trial of the OX40 agonist ivuxolimab.

The CDR3 protein is CASSLGRRNERASGANVLTF. Written as DNA, the CDR3 is TGCGCCAGCAGCTTGGGTAGAAGAAACGAAAGAGCCTCTGGGGCCAACGTCCTGACTTTC. The rearrangement links TRBV5-1 to TRBJ2-6; D is ambiguous. This CDR3 comprises 20 residues. From germline, CDR1 is SGHRS and CDR2 YFSETQ. V dropped 0 bases and J dropped 0 bases, with 19 bases sitting between them.